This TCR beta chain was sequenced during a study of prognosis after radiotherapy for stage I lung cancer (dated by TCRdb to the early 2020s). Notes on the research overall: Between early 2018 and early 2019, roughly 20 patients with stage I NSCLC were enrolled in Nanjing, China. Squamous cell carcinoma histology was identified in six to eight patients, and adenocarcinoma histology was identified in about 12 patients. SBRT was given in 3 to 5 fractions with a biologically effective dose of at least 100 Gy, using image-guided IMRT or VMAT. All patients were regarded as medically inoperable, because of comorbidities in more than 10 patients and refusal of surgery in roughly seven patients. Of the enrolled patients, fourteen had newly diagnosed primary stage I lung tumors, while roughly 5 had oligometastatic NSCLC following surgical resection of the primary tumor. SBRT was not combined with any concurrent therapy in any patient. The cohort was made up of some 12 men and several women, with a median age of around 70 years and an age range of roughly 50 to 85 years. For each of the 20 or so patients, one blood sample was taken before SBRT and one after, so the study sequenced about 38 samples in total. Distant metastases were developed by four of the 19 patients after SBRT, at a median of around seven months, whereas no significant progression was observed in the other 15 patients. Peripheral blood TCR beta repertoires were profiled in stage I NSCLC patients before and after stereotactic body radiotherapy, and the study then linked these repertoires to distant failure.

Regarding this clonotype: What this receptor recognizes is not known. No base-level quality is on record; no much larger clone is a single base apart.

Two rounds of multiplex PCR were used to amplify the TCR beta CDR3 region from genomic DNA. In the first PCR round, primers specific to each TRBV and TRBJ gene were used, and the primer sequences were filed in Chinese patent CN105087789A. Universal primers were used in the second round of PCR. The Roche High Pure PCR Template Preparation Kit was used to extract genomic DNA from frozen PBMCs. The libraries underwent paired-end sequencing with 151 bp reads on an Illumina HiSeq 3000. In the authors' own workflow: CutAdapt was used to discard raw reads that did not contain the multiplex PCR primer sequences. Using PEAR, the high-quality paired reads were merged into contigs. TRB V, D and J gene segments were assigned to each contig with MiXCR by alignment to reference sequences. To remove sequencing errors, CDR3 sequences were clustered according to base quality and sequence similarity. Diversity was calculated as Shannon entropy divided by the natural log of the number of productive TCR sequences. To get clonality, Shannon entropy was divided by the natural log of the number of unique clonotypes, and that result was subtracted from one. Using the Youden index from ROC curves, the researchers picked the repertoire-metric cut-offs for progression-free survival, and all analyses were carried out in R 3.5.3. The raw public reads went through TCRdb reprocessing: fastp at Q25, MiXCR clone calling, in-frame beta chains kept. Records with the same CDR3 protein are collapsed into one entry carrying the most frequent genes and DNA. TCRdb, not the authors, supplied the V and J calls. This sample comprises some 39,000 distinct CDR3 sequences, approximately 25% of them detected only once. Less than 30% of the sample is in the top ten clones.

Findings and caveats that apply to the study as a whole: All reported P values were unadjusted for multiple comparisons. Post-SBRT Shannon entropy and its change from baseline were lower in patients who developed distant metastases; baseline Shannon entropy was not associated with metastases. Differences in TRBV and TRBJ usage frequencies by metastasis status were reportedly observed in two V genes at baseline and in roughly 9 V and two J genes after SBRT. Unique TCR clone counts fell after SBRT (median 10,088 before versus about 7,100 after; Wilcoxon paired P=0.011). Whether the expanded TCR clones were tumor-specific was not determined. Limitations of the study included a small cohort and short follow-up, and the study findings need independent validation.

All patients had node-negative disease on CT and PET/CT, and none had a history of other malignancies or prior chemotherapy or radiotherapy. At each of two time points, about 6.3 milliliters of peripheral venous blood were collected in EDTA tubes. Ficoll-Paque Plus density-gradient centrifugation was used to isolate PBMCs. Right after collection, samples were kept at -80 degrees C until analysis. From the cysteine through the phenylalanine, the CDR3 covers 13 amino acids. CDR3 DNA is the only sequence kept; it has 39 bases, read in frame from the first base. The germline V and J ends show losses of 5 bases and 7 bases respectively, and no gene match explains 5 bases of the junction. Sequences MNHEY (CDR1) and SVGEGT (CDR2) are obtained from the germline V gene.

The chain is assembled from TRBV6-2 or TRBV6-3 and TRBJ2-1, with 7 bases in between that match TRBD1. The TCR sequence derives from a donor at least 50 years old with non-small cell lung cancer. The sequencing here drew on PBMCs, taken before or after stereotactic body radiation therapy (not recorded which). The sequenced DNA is TGTGCCAGCAGTCCGGGACAGACGAATGAGCAGTTCTTC. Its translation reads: CASSPGQTNEQFF.